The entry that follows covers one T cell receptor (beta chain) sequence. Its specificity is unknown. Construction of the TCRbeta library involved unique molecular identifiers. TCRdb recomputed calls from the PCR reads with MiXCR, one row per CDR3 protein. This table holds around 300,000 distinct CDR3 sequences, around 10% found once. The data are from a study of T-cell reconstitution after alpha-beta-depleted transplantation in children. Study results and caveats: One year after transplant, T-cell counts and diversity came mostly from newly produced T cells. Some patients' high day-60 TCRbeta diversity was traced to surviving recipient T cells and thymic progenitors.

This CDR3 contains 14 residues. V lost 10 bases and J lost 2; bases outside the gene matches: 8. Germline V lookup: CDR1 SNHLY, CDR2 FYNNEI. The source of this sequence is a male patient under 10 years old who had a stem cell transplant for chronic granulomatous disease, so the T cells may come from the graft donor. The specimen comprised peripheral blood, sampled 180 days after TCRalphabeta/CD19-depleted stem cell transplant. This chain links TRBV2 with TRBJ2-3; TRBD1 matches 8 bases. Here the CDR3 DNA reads TGTGCCAACTTACGACAGGGGACCACAGATACGCAGTATTTT. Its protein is CANLRQGTTDTQYF.